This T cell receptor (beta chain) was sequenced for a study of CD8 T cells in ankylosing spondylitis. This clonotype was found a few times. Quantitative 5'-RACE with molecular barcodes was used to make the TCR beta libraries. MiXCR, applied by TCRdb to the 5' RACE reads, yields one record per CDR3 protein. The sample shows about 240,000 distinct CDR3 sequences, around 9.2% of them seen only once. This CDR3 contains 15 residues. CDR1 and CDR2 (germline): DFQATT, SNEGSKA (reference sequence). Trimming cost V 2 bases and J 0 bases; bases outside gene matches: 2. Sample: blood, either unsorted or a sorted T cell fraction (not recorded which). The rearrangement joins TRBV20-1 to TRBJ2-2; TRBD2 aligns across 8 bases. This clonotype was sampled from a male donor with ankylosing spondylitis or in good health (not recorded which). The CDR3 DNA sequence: TGCAGTGCTAGACGCGGGAGGACGAACACCGGGGAGCTGTTTTTT. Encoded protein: CSARRGRTNTGELFF.